The clone carrying this T cell receptor (beta chain) was seen only a few times. Its specificity is not known. This sample is part of a study of OX40 agonist ivuxolimab in advanced cancers. About the study: Patients undergoing dose escalation presented with hepatocellular carcinoma, melanoma, renal cell or head and neck cancer. Study outcomes and limitations: The expanded peripheral T cells' antigen specificity was not determined.

Method: immunoSEQ multiplex PCR; TCRdb's copy keeps in-frame clones and lacks some. The sample holds approximately 92,000 clones, roughly 94% seen once. Trimming shortened V by 4 bases and J by 4 bases, and 20 bases separated the two germline ends. There are 17 residues in the CDR3. The germline V gene has CDR1 LGHNA and CDR2 YNFKEQ. The source was CD4+ or CD8+ T cells sorted from blood, collected in a trial of the OX40 agonist ivuxolimab. The genes are TRBV4-2 and TRBJ2-1; the D gene is possibly TRBD2 (6 bases). The receptor was derived from an adult with an advanced solid tumor such as melanoma, head and neck, liver or kidney cancer. CDR3 region: CASSLRAGSGSYNEQFF. The CDR3 nucleotides are TGTGCCAGCAGCCTCCGGGCGGGTAGCGGAAGTTACAATGAGCAGTTCTTC.